This TCR beta chain was sequenced during a study of cytomegalovirus exposure and HLA in healthy donors. This clone was seen once. Antigen specificity is unknown. The repertoire was sequenced with immunoSEQ multiplex PCR; TCRdb's copy has only in-frame clones and lacks some. In the table there are 120,000 or so clones, around 90% of which are singletons. The germline gives CDR1 MNHNY, CDR2 SVGAGI (reference sequence). CDR3 length equals 13 residues. Losses at the gene ends were 9 bases for V and 8 bases for J; bases not matched to a gene: 5. Study findings and constraints: The study designated fewer than 200 TCR beta chains cytomegalovirus-associated. Most TCR sequences were seen very rarely across donors, but some public TCRs occurred in many. According to a later analysis, TCR clusters from the first cohort tended to co-occur in the 120 or so validation repertoires. Cytomegalovirus status was reportedly diagnosed by the classifier with high sensitivity and specificity.

This chain joins TRBV6-6 and TRBJ2-1, with 12 bases fitting TRBD1. The TCR was taken from a young woman in good health and CMV-seronegative. Sequenced input: PBMCs. The CDR3 nucleotides read TGTGCCAGTGCGGGACAGGGGGCCGATGAGCAGTTCTTC. Encoded protein: CASAGQGADEQFF.